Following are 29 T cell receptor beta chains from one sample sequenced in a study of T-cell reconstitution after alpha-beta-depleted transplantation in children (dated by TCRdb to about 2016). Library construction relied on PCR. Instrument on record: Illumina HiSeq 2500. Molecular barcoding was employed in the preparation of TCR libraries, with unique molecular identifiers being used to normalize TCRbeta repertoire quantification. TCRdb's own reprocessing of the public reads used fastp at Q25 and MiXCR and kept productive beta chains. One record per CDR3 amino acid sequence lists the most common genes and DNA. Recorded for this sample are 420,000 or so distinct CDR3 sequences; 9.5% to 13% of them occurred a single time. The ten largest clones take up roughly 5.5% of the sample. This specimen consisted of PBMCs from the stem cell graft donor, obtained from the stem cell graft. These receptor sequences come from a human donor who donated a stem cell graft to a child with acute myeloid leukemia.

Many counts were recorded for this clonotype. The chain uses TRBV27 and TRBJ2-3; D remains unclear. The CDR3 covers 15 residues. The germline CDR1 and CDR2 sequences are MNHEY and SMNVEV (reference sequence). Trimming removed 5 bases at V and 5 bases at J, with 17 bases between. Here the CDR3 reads CASSPSYSPLDTQYF. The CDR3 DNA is TGTGCCAGCAGTCCGTCGTATAGCCCCTTAGATACGCAGTATTTT.

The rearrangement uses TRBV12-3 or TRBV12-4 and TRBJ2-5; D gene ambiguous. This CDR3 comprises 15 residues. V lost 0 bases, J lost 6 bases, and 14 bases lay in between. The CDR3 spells CASSLAVPLMKTQYF. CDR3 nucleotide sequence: TGTGCCAGCAGTTTAGCTGTCCCCCTGATGAAGACCCAGTACTTC.

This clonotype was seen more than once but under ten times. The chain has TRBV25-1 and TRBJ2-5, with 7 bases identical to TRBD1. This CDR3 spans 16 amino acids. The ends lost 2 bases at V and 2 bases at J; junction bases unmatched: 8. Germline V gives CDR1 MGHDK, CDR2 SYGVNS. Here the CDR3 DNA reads TGTGCCAGCAGTGAAAGTTGGACAGGTGAACAAGAGACCCAGTACTTC. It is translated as CASSESWTGEQETQYF.

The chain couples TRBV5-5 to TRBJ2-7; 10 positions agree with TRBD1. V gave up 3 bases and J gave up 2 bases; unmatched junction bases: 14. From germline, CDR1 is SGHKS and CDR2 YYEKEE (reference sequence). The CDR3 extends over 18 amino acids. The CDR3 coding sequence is TGTGCCAGCAGCTCCAAACCGGGACAGGGGAGCGGGACCTACGAGCAGTACGTC. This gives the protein CASSSKPGQGSGTYEQYV.

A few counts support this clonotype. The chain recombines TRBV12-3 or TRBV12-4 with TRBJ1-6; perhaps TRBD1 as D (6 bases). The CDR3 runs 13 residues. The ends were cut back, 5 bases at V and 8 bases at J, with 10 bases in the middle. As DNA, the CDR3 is TGTGCCAGCAGTCAAGGACAGTATTCACCCCTCCACTTT. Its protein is CASSQGQYSPLHF.

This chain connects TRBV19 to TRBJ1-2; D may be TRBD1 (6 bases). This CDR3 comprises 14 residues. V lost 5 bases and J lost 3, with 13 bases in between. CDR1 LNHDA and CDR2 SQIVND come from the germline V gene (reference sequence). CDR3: CASSLRDTDYGYTF. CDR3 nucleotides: TGTGCCAGTAGTCTCCGGGACACCGACTATGGCTACACCTTC.

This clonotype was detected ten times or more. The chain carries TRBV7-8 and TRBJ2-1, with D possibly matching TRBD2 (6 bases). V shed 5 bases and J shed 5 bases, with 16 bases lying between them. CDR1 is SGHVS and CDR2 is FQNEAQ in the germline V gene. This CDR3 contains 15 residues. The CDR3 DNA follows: TGTGCCAGCAGCCCCTTAGGGTGGAGGGACAATGAGCAGTTCTTC. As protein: CASSPLGWRDNEQFF.

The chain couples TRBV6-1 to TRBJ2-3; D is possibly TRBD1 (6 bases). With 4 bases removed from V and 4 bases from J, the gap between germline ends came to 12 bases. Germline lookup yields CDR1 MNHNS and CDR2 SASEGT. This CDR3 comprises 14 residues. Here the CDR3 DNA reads TGTGCCAGCAGTGGGGGCAGGGGTTCAGATACGCAGTATTTT. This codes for CASSGGRGSDTQYF.

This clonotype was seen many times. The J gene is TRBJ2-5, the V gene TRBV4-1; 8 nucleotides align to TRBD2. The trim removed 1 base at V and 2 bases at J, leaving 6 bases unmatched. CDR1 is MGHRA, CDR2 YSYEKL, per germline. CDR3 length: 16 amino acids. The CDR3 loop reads CASSQGGAGVQETQYF. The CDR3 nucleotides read TGCGCCAGCAGCCAAGGAGGAGCGGGAGTTCAAGAGACCCAGTACTTC.

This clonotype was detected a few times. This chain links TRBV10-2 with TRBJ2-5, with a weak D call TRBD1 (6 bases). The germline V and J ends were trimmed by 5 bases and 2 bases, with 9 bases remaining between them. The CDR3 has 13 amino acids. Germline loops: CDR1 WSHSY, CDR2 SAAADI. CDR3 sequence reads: CASSRDIQETQYF. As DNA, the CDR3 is TGCGCCAGCAGTCGGGACATTCAAGAGACCCAGTACTTC.

CDR3 protein: CASSLGRTGQREQYV. DNA for the CDR3: TGTGCCAGCAGCTTAGGGCGGACGGGGCAAAGGGAGCAGTACGTC. V is TRBV7-9 and J is TRBJ2-7; D possibly uses TRBD1 or TRBD2 (5 bases each). CDR3 length equals 15 residues. In germline, CDR1 is SEHNR, CDR2 FQNEAQ (reference sequence). V lost 1 base, J lost 7 bases, and 17 bases lay in between.

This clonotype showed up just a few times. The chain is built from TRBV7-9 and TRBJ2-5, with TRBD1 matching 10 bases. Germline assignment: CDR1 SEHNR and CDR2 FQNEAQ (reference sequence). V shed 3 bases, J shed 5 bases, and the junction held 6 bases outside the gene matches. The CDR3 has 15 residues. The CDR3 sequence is CASSFGQGVGETQYF. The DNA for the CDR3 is TGTGCCAGCAGCTTCGGACAGGGGGTCGGCGAGACCCAGTACTTC. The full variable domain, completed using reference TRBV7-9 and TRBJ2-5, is DTGVSQNPRHKITKRGQNVTFRCDPISEHNRLYWYRQTLGQGPEFLTYFQNEAQLEKSRLLSDRFSAERPKGSFSTLEIQRTEQGDSAMYLCASSFGQGVGETQYFGPGTRLLVL.

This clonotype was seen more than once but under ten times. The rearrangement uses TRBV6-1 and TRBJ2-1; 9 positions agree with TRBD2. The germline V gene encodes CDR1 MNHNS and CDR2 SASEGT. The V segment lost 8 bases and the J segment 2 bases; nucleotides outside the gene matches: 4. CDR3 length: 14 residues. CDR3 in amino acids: CASLGGGAYNEQFF. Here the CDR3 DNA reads TGTGCCAGCCTGGGCGGGGGGGCCTACAATGAGCAGTTCTTC.

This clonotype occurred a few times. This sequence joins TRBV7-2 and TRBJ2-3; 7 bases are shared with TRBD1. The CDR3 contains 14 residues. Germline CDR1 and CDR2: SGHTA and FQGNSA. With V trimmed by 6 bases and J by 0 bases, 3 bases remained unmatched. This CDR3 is CASRDRLSTDTQYF. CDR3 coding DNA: TGTGCCAGCAGGGACAGGTTAAGCACAGATACGCAGTATTTT. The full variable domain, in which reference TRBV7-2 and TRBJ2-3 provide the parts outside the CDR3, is GAGVSQSPSNKVTEKGKDVELRCDPISGHTALYWYRQSLGQGLEFLIYFQGNSAPDKSGLPSDRFSAERTGGSVSTLTIQRTQQEDSAVYLCASRDRLSTDTQYFGPGTRLTVL.

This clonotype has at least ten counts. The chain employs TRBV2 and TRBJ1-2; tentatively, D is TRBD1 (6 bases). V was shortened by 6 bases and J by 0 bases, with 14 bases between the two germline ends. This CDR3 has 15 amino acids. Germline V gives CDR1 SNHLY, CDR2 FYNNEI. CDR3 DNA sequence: TGTGCCAGCAGAGCAAACAGGGACGCTAACTATGGCTACACCTTC. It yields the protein CASRANRDANYGYTF.

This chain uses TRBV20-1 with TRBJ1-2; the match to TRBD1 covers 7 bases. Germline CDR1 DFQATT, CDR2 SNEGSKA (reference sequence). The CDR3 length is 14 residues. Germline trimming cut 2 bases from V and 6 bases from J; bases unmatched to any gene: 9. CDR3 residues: CSARPPGQGDGYTF. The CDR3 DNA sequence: TGCAGTGCTAGACCACCAGGGCAGGGGGATGGCTACACCTTC.

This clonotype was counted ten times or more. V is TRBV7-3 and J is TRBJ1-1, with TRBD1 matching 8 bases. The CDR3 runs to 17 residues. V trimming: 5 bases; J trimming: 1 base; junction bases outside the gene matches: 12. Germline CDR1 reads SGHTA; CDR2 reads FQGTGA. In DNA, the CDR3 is TGTGCCAGCAGCCCCCACGCCGGGGACAGGAGGAACACTGAAGCTTTCTTT. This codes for CASSPHAGDRRNTEAFF.

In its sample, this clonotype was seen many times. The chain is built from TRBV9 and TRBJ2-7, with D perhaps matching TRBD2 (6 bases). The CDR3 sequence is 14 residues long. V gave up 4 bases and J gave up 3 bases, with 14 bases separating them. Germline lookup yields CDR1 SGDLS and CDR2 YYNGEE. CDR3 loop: CASSPQAGHYEQYF. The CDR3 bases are TGTGCCAGCAGCCCCCAGGCGGGGCACTACGAGCAGTACTTC.

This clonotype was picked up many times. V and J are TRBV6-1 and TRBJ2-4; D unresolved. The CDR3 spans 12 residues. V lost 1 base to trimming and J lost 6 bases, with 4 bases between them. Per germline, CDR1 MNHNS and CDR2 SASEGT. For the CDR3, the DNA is TGTGCCAGCAGTGAAGACTTAAACATTCAGTACTTC. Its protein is CASSEDLNIQYF.

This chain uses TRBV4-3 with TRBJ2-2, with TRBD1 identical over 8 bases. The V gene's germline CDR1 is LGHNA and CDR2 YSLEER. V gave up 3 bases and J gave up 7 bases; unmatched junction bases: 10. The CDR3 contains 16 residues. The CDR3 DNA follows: TGCGCCAGCAGCCAGGATTCAGGGGGCGTAGGCGGGGAGCTGTTTTTT. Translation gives CASSQDSGGVGGELFF.

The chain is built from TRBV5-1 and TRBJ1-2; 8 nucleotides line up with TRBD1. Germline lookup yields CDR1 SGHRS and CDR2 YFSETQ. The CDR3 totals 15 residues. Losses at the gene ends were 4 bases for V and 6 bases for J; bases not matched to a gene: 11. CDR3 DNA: TGCGCCAGCAGCCCGGACTGGACAGGGTTTCATGGCTACACCTTC. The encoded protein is CASSPDWTGFHGYTF.

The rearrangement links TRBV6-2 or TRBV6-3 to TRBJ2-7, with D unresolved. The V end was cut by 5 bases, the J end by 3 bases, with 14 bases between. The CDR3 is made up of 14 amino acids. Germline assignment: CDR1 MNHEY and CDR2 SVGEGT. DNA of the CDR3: TGTGCCAGCAGTCCCGACGGGTTCTTCTACGAGCAGTACTTC. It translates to CASSPDGFFYEQYF.

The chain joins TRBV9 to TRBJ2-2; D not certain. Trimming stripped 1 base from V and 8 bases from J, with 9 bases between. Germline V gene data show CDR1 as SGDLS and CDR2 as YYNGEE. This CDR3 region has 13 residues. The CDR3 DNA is TGTGCCAGCAGCGTAAAAAATTTGGGGGAGCTGTTTTTT. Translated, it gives CASSVKNLGELFF.

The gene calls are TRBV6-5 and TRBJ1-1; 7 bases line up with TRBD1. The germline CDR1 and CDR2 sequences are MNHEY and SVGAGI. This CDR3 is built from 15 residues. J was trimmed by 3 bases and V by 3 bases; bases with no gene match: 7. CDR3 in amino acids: CASSYSGTADTEAFF. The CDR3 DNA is TGTGCCAGCAGTTATTCGGGGACAGCTGACACTGAAGCTTTCTTT.

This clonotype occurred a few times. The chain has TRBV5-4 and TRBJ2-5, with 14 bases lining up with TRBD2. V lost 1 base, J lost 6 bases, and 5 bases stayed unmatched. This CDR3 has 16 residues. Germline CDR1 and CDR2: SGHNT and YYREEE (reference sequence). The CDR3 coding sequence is TGTGCCAGCAGCTTGTCAGGGACTAGCGGGAGCAAGACCCAGTACTTC. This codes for CASSLSGTSGSKTQYF.

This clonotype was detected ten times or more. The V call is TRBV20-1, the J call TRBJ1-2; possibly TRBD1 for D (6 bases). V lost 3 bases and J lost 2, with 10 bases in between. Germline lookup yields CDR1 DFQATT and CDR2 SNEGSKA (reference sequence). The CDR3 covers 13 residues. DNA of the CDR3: TGCAGTGCTAGTGCAGGGGACAACTATGGCTACACCTTC. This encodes CSASAGDNYGYTF.

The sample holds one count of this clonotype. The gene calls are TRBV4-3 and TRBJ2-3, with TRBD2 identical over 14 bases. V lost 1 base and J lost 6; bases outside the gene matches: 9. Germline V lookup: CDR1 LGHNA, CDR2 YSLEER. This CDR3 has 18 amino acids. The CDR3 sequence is CASSQAPTSGRAVDTQYF. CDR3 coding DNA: TGCGCCAGCAGCCAAGCTCCGACTAGCGGGAGGGCCGTGGATACGCAGTATTTT.

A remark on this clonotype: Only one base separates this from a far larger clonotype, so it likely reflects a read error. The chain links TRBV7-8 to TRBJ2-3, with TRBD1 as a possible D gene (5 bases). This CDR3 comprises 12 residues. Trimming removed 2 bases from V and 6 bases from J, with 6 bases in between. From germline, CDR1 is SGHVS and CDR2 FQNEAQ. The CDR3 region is CASSLNRDTQYF. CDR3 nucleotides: TGTGCCAGCAGCTTAAACAGGGATACGCAGTATTTT.

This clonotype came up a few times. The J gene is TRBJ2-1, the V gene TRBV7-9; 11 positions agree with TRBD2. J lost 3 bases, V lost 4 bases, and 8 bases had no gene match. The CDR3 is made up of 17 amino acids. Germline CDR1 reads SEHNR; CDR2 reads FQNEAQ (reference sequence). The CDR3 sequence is CASSSPIAGGIYNEQFF. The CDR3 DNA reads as TGTGCCAGCAGCTCCCCTATAGCGGGAGGGATCTACAATGAGCAGTTCTTC.